Below, 28 T cell receptor beta chains from the same sample are listed, as sequenced in a study of blood T cell repertoires in COVID-19. The data were produced by immunoSEQ multiplex PCR, yet TCRdb's version contains in-frame clones alone and is incomplete. The data show roughly 71,000 clones, roughly 87% seen once. The sample taken for sequencing was peripheral blood. These receptors all come from a man in his forties or fifties with acute or convalescent COVID-19.

This chain uses TRBV19 with TRBJ2-1, with a weak D call TRBD2 (7 bases). The germline CDR1 and CDR2 sequences are LNHDA and SQIVND (reference sequence). The ends were cut back, 7 bases at V and 7 bases at J, with 17 bases in the middle. This CDR3 contains 14 residues. CDR3 amino acids: CASNPAGEGNEQFF. The CDR3 DNA reads as TGTGCCAGTAACCCGGCAGGGGAGGGTAATGAGCAGTTCTTC.

V is TRBV7-8 and J is TRBJ1-3; 8 bases map to TRBD1. The length of the CDR3 is 16 residues. Germline loops: CDR1 SGHVS, CDR2 FQNEAQ. J gave up 3 bases and V 5 bases, and 9 bases lay outside the gene matches. This chain's CDR3 is CASSTRQGTGGNTIYF. Here the CDR3 DNA reads TGTGCCAGCAGCACCCGACAGGGGACGGGTGGAAACACCATATATTTT.

This clone appeared a single time. The chain has TRBV10-2 and TRBJ2-3, with 8 bases identical to TRBD1. Germline V gives CDR1 WSHSY, CDR2 SAAADI. V trimming: 6 bases; J trimming: 4 bases; junction bases outside the gene matches: 9. The CDR3 has 15 residues. In nucleotides, the CDR3 is TGCGCCAGCAGGTCACCGGACAGGGACTCAGATACGCAGTATTTT. Amino acid sequence: CASRSPDRDSDTQYF.

The chain uses TRBV18 and TRBJ2-7; D is uncertain. V was cut by 0 bases and J by 2 bases, with 8 bases left in between. Germline CDR1 KGHSH, CDR2 LQKENI. This CDR3 spans 14 amino acids. The CDR3 DNA reads as TGTGCCAGCTCACCACCTGCCAGGACCTACGAGCAGTACTTC. Its translation: CASSPPARTYEQYF.

There are a few counts of this clone. The rearrangement uses TRBV4-1 and TRBJ1-6; no clear D gene. The CDR3 has 13 amino acids. Germline loops: CDR1 MGHRA, CDR2 YSYEKL. Trimming took 4 bases from V and 8 from J, leaving 9 bases between them. CDR3: CASSLPGDSPLHF. CDR3 bases: TGCGCCAGCAGCCTTCCCGGAGATTCACCCCTCCACTTT.

The chain recombines TRBV7-2 with TRBJ2-7; perhaps TRBD1 as D (6 bases). The CDR3 sequence is 14 residues long. The ends were cut back, 1 base at V and 6 bases at J, with 13 bases in the middle. The germline V gene encodes CDR1 SGHTA and CDR2 FQGNSA. For the CDR3, the DNA is TGTGCCAGCAGCTTAGGACAGGTAACGGGCGAGCAGTACTTC. Its translation: CASSLGQVTGEQYF.

This rearrangement joins TRBV6-5 to TRBJ2-2; the match to TRBD1 covers 10 bases. Germline V gene sequence: CDR1 MNHEY, CDR2 SVGAGI. Germline trimming cut 7 bases from V and 7 bases from J; bases unmatched to any gene: 3. The CDR3 consists of 13 residues. The CDR3 loop is CASTDRGHGELFF. The CDR3 bases are TGTGCCAGCACCGACAGGGGGCACGGGGAGCTGTTTTTT.

The V and J genes are TRBV9 and TRBJ1-2, with no clear D. Germline V lookup: CDR1 SGDLS, CDR2 YYNGEE. Deletions cut 0 bases from V and 8 bases from J, with 20 bases between. The CDR3 sequence is 16 residues long. CDR3: CASSVAGNSLGVGYTF. The CDR3 coding sequence is TGTGCCAGCAGCGTAGCGGGGAACAGCCTTGGGGTGGGCTACACCTTC.

The rearrangement joins TRBV18 to TRBJ2-2, with TRBD1 matching over 12 bases. CDR1 and CDR2 (germline): KGHSH, LQKENI. Trimming took 0 bases from V and 7 from J; bases not matched to a gene: 3. The CDR3 runs to 16 residues. The CDR3 sequence: CASSPPGQGAGGELFF. The CDR3 nucleotides are TGTGCCAGCTCACCACCGGGACAGGGGGCAGGCGGGGAGCTGTTTTTT.

The gene calls are TRBV19 and TRBJ2-3; a possible D gene is TRBD1 (6 bases). The CDR3 runs to 14 residues. V was pared by 4 bases and J by 2 bases, with 10 bases between. Germline V lookup: CDR1 LNHDA, CDR2 SQIVND (reference sequence). The CDR3: CASSTRDITDTQYF. The DNA of the CDR3 is TGTGCCAGTAGTACACGGGACATCACAGATACGCAGTATTTT.

V and J are TRBV5-1 and TRBJ2-7; 9 positions agree with TRBD1. Germline CDR1 is SGHRS and CDR2 is YFSETQ. The ends lost 0 bases at V and 4 bases at J; junction bases unmatched: 5. CDR3 size: 15 residues. The CDR3 DNA reads as TGCGCCAGCAGCTTGGTACGGGACAGGGCTTACGAGCAGTACTTC. Translating it yields CASSLVRDRAYEQYF.

The genes are TRBV4-2 and TRBJ2-3, with 10 nucleotides matching TRBD2. Germline V lookup: CDR1 LGHNA, CDR2 YNFKEQ. This CDR3 spans 16 amino acids. The trim removed 4 bases at V and 1 base at J, leaving 5 bases unmatched. In DNA, the CDR3 is TGTGCCAGCAGCCCCCCCAGCGGGGGGGGCACAGATACGCAGTATTTT. It encodes CASSPPSGGGTDTQYF.

The chain recombines TRBV24-1 with TRBJ1-2; 8 bases align to TRBD1. CDR3 length: 17 amino acids. Per the germline V gene, CDR1 is KGHDR and CDR2 is SFDVKD. V trimming: 3 bases; J trimming: 3 bases; junction bases outside the gene matches: 11. CDR3: CATSDRLTGGGDYGYTF. The CDR3 DNA reads TGTGCCACCAGTGATCGATTAACAGGGGGTGGTGACTATGGCTACACCTTC.

CDR3 amino acids: CAWKGQGFTGELFF. Here the CDR3 DNA reads TGTGCCTGGAAGGGACAGGGGTTCACCGGGGAGCTGTTTTTT. The chain carries TRBV30 and TRBJ2-2; 10 bases agree with TRBD1. This CDR3 contains 14 residues. Germline CDR1 and CDR2: GTSNPN and SVGIG (reference sequence). The V and J ends lost 4 bases and 4 bases, in that order; junction bases with no gene match: 3.

This chain links TRBV25-1 with TRBJ2-5, with D perhaps TRBD2 (5 bases). The CDR3 runs to 13 residues. CDR1 is MGHDK, CDR2 SYGVNS, per germline. V lost 3 bases to trimming and J lost 4 bases, with 9 bases between them. CDR3 DNA sequence: TGTGCCAGCAGTGAGCCTAGCAGAGAGACCCAGTACTTC. Residues: CASSEPSRETQYF.

This clone is a singleton in its sample. The chain couples TRBV5-1 to TRBJ1-5; a possible D gene is TRBD1 (5 bases). CDR1 is SGHRS, CDR2 YFSETQ, per germline. Trimming removed 3 bases from V and 0 bases from J, with 25 bases in between. The CDR3 runs to 20 residues. CDR3 residues: CASSSTFPSLRGNSNQPQHF. CDR3 nucleotide sequence: TGCGCCAGCAGCTCAACGTTCCCGAGCCTCCGGGGGAATAGCAATCAGCCCCAGCATTTT. Looking up the rest from reference TRBV5-1 and TRBJ1-5 gives the full variable domain: KAGVTQTPRYLIKTRGQQVTLSCSPISGHRSVSWYQQTPGQGLQFLFEYFSETQRNKGNFPGRFSGRQFSNSRSEMNVSTLELGDSALYLCASSSTFPSLRGNSNQPQHFGDGTRLSIL.

This chain joins TRBV14 and TRBJ2-4; no reliable D call. Germline loops: CDR1 SGHDN, CDR2 FVKESK. V was trimmed by 0 bases and J by 7 bases, leaving 7 bases between them. This CDR3 contains 13 residues. The CDR3 sequence is CASSQERWNIQYF. Written as DNA, the CDR3 is TGTGCCAGCAGCCAAGAGCGGTGGAACATTCAGTACTTC.

V usage is TRBV29-1 and J usage is TRBJ2-7; D call uncertain. The CDR3 is 10 amino acids. Germline CDR1 and CDR2: SQVTM and ANQGSEA. V lost 4 bases to trimming and J lost 4 bases, with 5 bases between them. CDR3 protein: CSVVQYEQYF. The CDR3 DNA reads TGCAGCGTTGTTCAGTACGAGCAGTACTTC.

This chain connects TRBV19 to TRBJ2-3; 10 bases fit TRBD1. CDR1 and CDR2 (germline): LNHDA, SQIVND (reference sequence). This CDR3 spans 16 amino acids. After removal of 5 bases from V and 4 bases from J, the junction contained 9 bases not matched to a gene. For the CDR3, the DNA is TGTGCCAGTAGTCTCCGGACAGGGGGGGACCCAGATACGCAGTATTTT. Translating gives CASSLRTGGDPDTQYF.

This rearrangement joins TRBV7-2 to TRBJ1-5, with D possibly matching TRBD1 (6 bases). V gave up 4 bases and J gave up 4 bases, with 8 bases separating them. Germline CDR1 SGHTA, CDR2 FQGNSA. The CDR3 has 13 residues. The CDR3 protein is CASSSDRNQPQHF. As DNA, the CDR3 is TGTGCCAGCAGCTCCGACAGGAATCAGCCCCAGCATTTT.

The chain uses TRBV27 and TRBJ1-4; no clear D gene. CDR3 length: 14 amino acids. Germline V gives CDR1 MNHEY, CDR2 SMNVEV (reference sequence). Deletions cut 2 bases from V and 3 bases from J, with 7 bases between. This CDR3 is CASSLEPSNEKLFF. The CDR3 coding sequence is TGTGCCAGCAGTTTAGAGCCGTCTAATGAAAAACTGTTTTTT.

This sequence joins TRBV5-4 and TRBJ2-7, with a possible D match to TRBD1 (5 bases). CDR3 length: 17 residues. The germline gives CDR1 SGHNT, CDR2 YYREEE (reference sequence). The V end was cut by 3 bases, the J end by 2 bases, with 21 bases between. Written as DNA, the CDR3 is TGTGCCAGCAGCTCTGGTGACAGCCTCAGTTCCACCTACGAGCAGTACTTC. Its protein is CASSSGDSLSSTYEQYF.

On this clone itself: Other DNA variants within this sample encode the same CDR3. The rearrangement links TRBV27 to TRBJ2-7; D perhaps matches TRBD1 (6 bases). Germline V gene sequence: CDR1 MNHEY, CDR2 SMNVEV (reference sequence). The V and J ends lost 3 bases and 2 bases respectively, with 11 bases between them. This CDR3 comprises 14 residues. CDR3 DNA sequence: TGTGCCAGCAGTTTGTTACAGGGCGCCTACGAGCAGTACTTC. Translation gives CASSLLQGAYEQYF.

Here the CDR3 DNA reads TGTGCCAGCAGCCAAGCGGCCCGGAGCTTGAGCTCCTACGAGCAGTACTTC. This translates into CASSQAARSLSSYEQYF. This chain joins TRBV14 and TRBJ2-7; D uncertain. The CDR3 is made up of 17 amino acids. V lost 1 base, J lost 0 bases, and 16 bases lay in between. Germline assignment: CDR1 SGHDN and CDR2 FVKESK. The full variable domain, rest sourced from reference TRBV14 and TRBJ2-7, is EAGVTQFPSHSVIEKGQTVTLRCDPISGHDNLYWYRRVMGKEIKFLLHFVKESKQDESGMPNNRFLAERTGGTYSTLKVQPAELEDSGVYFCASSQAARSLSSYEQYFGPGTRLTVT.

V gene TRBV7-3 combines with J gene TRBJ2-1; TRBD1 matches at 8 bases. With 7 bases clipped from V and 1 base from J, the junction kept 3 bases outside the gene matches. The CDR3 length is 14 residues. Germline-derived CDR1 and CDR2 are SGHTA and FQGTGA. The CDR3: CASKQGGSYNEQFF. The CDR3 region has the DNA TGTGCCAGCAAACAGGGGGGATCCTACAATGAGCAGTTCTTC.

The CDR3 sequence: CASSLQTGGSNTIYF. The CDR3 nucleotides are TGCGCCAGCAGCTTACAGACAGGGGGCTCAAACACCATATATTTT. J is TRBJ1-3 and V is TRBV5-1; 10 bases line up with TRBD1. The CDR3 is made up of 15 amino acids. V shed 2 bases and J 6 bases; nucleotides not matched to a gene: 5. CDR1 and CDR2 from the germline V gene are SGHRS and YFSETQ.

The rearrangement links TRBV13 to TRBJ1-6, with D possibly matching TRBD1 (5 bases). The V end lost 7 bases, the J end lost 7 bases, and 17 bases lay between the germline ends. Germline-derived CDR1 and CDR2 are PRHDT and FYEKMQ (reference sequence). This CDR3 region has 15 residues. The DNA for the CDR3 is TGTGCCAGCACCCTAACGGGGGGTGGCAATTCACCCCTCCACTTT. Its translation is CASTLTGGGNSPLHF.

This chain connects TRBV6-5 to TRBJ1-1; TRBD1 matches at 10 bases. The CDR3 extends over 13 amino acids. V lost 8 bases, J lost 5 bases, and 5 bases stayed unmatched. CDR1 MNHEY and CDR2 SVGAGI come from the germline V gene. CDR3 nucleotides: TGTGCCAGCGGCTGGACAGGGGGGACTGAAGCTTTCTTT. Its translation is CASGWTGGTEAFF.